The source of this TCR beta chain is a study of shared clonotypes between healthy human individuals. Study-level results: The naive CD4 repertoires of a handful of donors were compared, and approximately 5% of clonotypes were shared. Despite large depth, rarefaction showed incomplete sorted-subset sequencing.

Deep was the level used in running the assay. TCRdb's copy holds only in-frame clones and misses some; the assay was immunoSEQ multiplex PCR. The sample includes 2,500,000 or so clones, 85% to 95% of them seen just once. With respect to this clone: As yet, its antigen is unknown.

This receptor was taken from a man younger than 35 in good health. Some clones in this sample may be carry-over from other donors' samples. Specimen: naive CD4+ T cells from PBMCs. The sample's subset: CD45RA+ positively selected.

The CDR3 region has the DNA TGTGCCAGCAGCCAACTCCGGGACAGGGCCTACGAGCAGTACTTC. Translated: CASSQLRDRAYEQYF. This sequence joins TRBV14 and TRBJ2-7, with TRBD1 identical over 9 bases. The CDR3 extends over 15 amino acids. Germline V gene lookup returns CDR1 SGHDN and CDR2 FVKESK. Unmatched junction bases numbered 4, after V lost 2 bases and J lost 2 bases.